This section outlines one TCR beta chain sequence together with its context. Its antigen is unknown. The PCR was carried out with 60 Vbeta primers and 13 Jbeta primers. Using immunoSEQ multiplex PCR, the repertoire was profiled, and TCRdb retains in-frame clones only, with some absent. The sample includes 80,000 to 100,000 clones, about 80% seen only once; the top ten take about 10%. The data derive from a study of cytomegalovirus exposure and HLA in healthy donors. Regarding the study as a whole: Cytomegalovirus-associated TCR beta chains were listed, numbering some 180. V- and J-gene trimming in TCR beta was tied to a missense DCLRE1C variant by an analysis performed later.

Germline values: CDR1 LNHDA, CDR2 SQIVND (reference sequence). The CDR3 covers 14 residues. V was pared by 5 bases and J by 5 bases, with 6 bases of the junction left unmatched. The receptor comes from a man younger than 35 in good health and CMV-seropositive. The rearrangement links TRBV19 to TRBJ2-1, with 7 bases fitting TRBD1. Sequencing was carried out using PBMCs. Here the CDR3 DNA reads TGTGCCAGTAGTTGGGGACAGACACACAATGAGCAGTTCTTC. As protein: CASSWGQTHNEQFF.